This T cell receptor beta chain came from a study of cytomegalovirus exposure and HLA in healthy donors. Study findings and constraints: Analysis performed later found around 15,000 TCR beta sequences associated with HLA alleles at 0.05 false discovery rate. Among CMV-associated TCR beta chains, most appeared HLA-restricted in a later analysis. More clonal expansion characterized HLA-associated TCR beta chains than equally common others in a later analysis.

This PCR relied on a set of 60 Vbeta primers and 13 Jbeta primers. Here immunoSEQ multiplex PCR was the method, and the copy in TCRdb shows in-frame clones only, minus some. Here the sample spans roughly 200,000 clones, 70% to 85% being singletons. This clone was detected a few times. Its target is not known. The source of this sequence is a woman aged 35 to 49 in good health and CMV-seronegative. Sequenced sample: PBMCs.

As DNA, the CDR3 is TGCGCCAGCAGCCAAGCTCCGGCTCCCCCGGGGGGTACGCAGTATTTT. Amino acid sequence: CASSQAPAPPGGTQYF. The chain couples TRBV4-3 to TRBJ2-3, with 7 bases identical to TRBD2. Germline V lookup: CDR1 LGHNA, CDR2 YSLEER. V shed 1 base, J shed 8 bases, and the junction held 12 bases outside the gene matches. The CDR3 contains 16 residues.